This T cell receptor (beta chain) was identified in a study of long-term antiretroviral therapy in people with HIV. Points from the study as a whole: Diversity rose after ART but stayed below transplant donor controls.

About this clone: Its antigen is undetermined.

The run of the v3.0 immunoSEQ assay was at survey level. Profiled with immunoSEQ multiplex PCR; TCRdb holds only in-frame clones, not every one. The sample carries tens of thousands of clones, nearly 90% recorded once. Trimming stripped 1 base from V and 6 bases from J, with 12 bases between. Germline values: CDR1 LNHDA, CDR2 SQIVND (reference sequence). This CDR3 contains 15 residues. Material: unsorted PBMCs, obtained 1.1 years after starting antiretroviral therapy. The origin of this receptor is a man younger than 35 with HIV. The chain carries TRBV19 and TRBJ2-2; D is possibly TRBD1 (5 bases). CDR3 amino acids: CASSIGRTTAGELFF. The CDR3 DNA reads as TGTGCCAGTAGTATAGGAAGGACAACGGCCGGGGAGCTGTTTTTT.